A selection of T cell receptor beta chains follows, all from one sample in a study of T cells in localized non-small cell lung cancer. Clones were read by immunoSEQ multiplex PCR, and TCRdb kept only the in-frame ones, dropping some. The data hold 45,000 or so clones, with about 86% observed a single time. The specimen was peripheral blood mononuclear cells, collected before any cancer treatment. Receptors originate from a man aged 40 to 70 with stage III lung adenocarcinoma. Both conserved end residues are part of each CDR3. D genes are given only for firm matches. Size values are once, few and many counts, or a class for expanded clones, and some rows have none.

D | size | J | V | DNA | CDR3
TRBD2 | NA | TRBJ2-7 | TRBV2 | TGTGCCAGCAGGCAATATACTAGCGGGGGGTCCGAGCAGTACTTC | CASRQYTSGGSEQYF
NA | NA | TRBJ1-2 | TRBV5-4 | TGTGCCAGCAGCTCGATCGAGGGCTATGGCTACACCTTC | CASSSIEGYGYTF
TRBD1 | NA | TRBJ2-1 | TRBV11-2 | TGTGCCAGCAGACCCAGGACAGGGCTCAATCGACGCGATGAGCAGTTCTTC | CASRPRTGLNRRDEQFF
NA | NA | TRBJ2-2 | TRBV10-3 | TGTGCCATCAGTCCGGGCCCACGGGGGAATACCGGGGAGCTGTTTTTT | CAISPGPRGNTGELFF
NA | NA | TRBJ1-2 | TRBV6-4 | TGTGCCACCCGGGAGTTTTATGGCTACACCTTC | CATREFYGYTF
NA | NA | TRBJ2-2 | TRBV2 | TGTGCCAGCAGCGGGACCGTTGGTCCCGGGGAGCTGTTTTTT | CASSGTVGPGELFF
NA | NA | TRBJ2-7 | TRBV6-6 | TGTGCCAGCAACCGGGGCAGGGAAGGCGAGCAGTACTTC | CASNRGREGEQYF
NA | NA | TRBJ2-2 | TRBV6-6 | TGTGCCAGCAGTTACTCCGGCACCGGGGAGCTGTTTTTT | CASSYSGTGELFF
TRBD1 | NA | TRBJ1-2 | TRBV6-1 | TGTGCCAGCCGCACTGGCGGGACAGGGCCTTATGGCTACACCTTC | CASRTGGTGPYGYTF
NA | NA | TRBJ2-7 | TRBV6-6 | TGTGCCAGCAGTTACTCTTTTGCGAGCTCCTACGAGCAGTACTTC | CASSYSFASSYEQYF
TRBD1 | NA | TRBJ2-7 | TRBV27 | TGTGCCAGCAGTCTGGGGACAGGGGCGCAGTCCACCCAGTACTTC | CASSLGTGAQSTQYF
NA | NA | TRBJ2-3 | TRBV19 | TGTGCCAGTAGCAGGGGGAGCGGGGGCCCCACAGATACGCAGTATTTT | CASSRGSGGPTDTQYF
NA | NA | TRBJ1-4 | TRBV2 | TGTGCCAGCAGTGAAATTCCTAGAGGGGAAAAACTGTTTTTT | CASSEIPRGEKLFF
TRBD2 | NA | TRBJ2-7 | TRBV6-1 | TGTGCCAGCAGTGACCCTTCTAGCGGGGGCTCCTACGAGCAGTACTTC | CASSDPSSGGSYEQYF
TRBD1 | medium-sized | TRBJ2-7 | TRBV2 | TGTGCCAGCAGGGGGACAGGGGGCCCCAACGAGCAGTACTTC | CASRGTGGPNEQYF